This is a list of T cell receptor beta chains from one sample in a study of PD-L1 blockade in urothelial cancer. Some clones are missing from TCRdb's copy, which holds only in-frame ones; the method was immunoSEQ multiplex PCR. The table lists under 80,000 clones, 81% of them singletons, with approximately 5.1% in the top ten. This sample comprised PBMCs, obtained around atezolizumab (anti-PD-L1) treatment. Receptors originate from a man between 65 and 79 years old with urothelial cancer. The conserved cysteine and the conserved F or W are not part of the CDR3 here. Expanded clones get a size class; other rows say once, few or many, or leave the size out.

clone size | J gene | CDR3 length | V gene | CDR3 protein
- | TRBJ2-7 | 16 | TRBV18 | ASSPGTSGSRGTGEQY
- | TRBJ2-1 | 12 | TRBV2 | ASSWERSYNEQF
- | TRBJ1-1 | 13 | TRBV11-2 | ASSLDPTGRGGAF
- | TRBJ2-3 | 15 | TRBV27 | ASSPWEGAGPTDTQY
- | TRBJ2-5 | 13 | TRBV5-1 | ASSRTGDSQETQY
- | TRBJ2-7 | 11 | TRBV11-2 | ASSSPGQGTEY
- | TRBJ2-7 | 13 | TRBV5-8 | ASSSDPGGRGEQY
once | TRBJ2-7 | 13 | TRBV11-2 | ASSLGVAGVGEQY
- | TRBJ1-6 | 13 | TRBV7-3 | ASSLQGKNNSPLH
- | TRBJ1-1 | 11 | TRBV19 | ASSRDTNTEAF
- | TRBJ1-4 | 13 | TRBV2 | ASSADRGSNEKLF
few | TRBJ2-2 | 13 | TRBV7-6 | ASSPVRQNTGELF
- | TRBJ2-1 | 13 | TRBV5-1 | ASSLDYPSYNEQF
- | TRBJ2-5 | 13 | TRBV6-5 | ASSYSAGAQETQY
- | TRBJ1-6 | 13 | TRBV25-1 | ASSGTGFLNSPLH
- | TRBJ1-1 | 11 | TRBV6-6 | ASSYSTGTEAF
- | TRBJ2-3 | 13 | TRBV11-2 | ASSLEPQSADTQY
- | TRBJ1-2 | 12 | TRBV21-1 | ASSKDRVRPGYT
once | TRBJ2-5 | 13 | TRBV5-1 | ASSLDQRLQETQY
- | TRBJ2-3 | 15 | TRBV7-2 | ASSLEPLAAGTDTQY
- | TRBJ2-1 | 12 | TRBV4-2 | ASSQWTGQNEQF
- | TRBJ2-7 | 13 | TRBV21-1 | ASSRTLGEEDEQY
few | TRBJ1-1 | 13 | TRBV6-5 | ASSYAIQGSAEAF
- | TRBJ1-2 | 12 | TRBV19 | ASSTTGFSYGYT
- | TRBJ2-1 | 17 | TRBV18 | ASSSGGTSGSMRTWEQF
- | TRBJ2-1 | 16 | TRBV4-1 | ASSQERGVAGGDNEQF
- | TRBJ1-1 | 12 | TRBV9 | ASSVGAGNTEAF
- | TRBJ1-1 | 12 | TRBV6-6 | ASSYSAGNTEAF
- | TRBJ2-4 | 13 | TRBV9 | ASSPPGQGANIQY
- | TRBJ1-2 | 11 | TRBV7-9 | ASSLESMARYT
- | TRBJ2-5 | 13 | TRBV11-2 | ASSLDTGIQETQY
- | TRBJ1-3 | 12 | TRBV11-2 | ASSPRSSGNTIY
- | TRBJ2-2 | 12 | TRBV6-5 | ASSRTANTGELF
- | TRBJ2-1 | 13 | TRBV14 | ASSQVGQVYNEQF
- | TRBJ1-4 | 13 | TRBV19 | ASSIERTGGEKLF
- | TRBJ1-4 | 13 | TRBV11-3 | ASSATGGMNVKLF
- | TRBJ2-3 | 11 | TRBV11-3 | ASSFSRGDTQY
- | TRBJ1-4 | 12 | TRBV7-9 | ASAQGTANEKLF
- | TRBJ1-6 | 13 | TRBV2 | ASRPGTGGNSPLH
few | TRBJ2-2 | 9 | TRBV19 | ASRYSGELF
- | TRBJ1-2 | 13 | TRBV5-4 | ASSLVVGGAYGYT
few | TRBJ1-1 | 14 | TRBV19 | ASSIRTSTGDTEAF
- | TRBJ1-5 | 14 | TRBV6-1 | ASSAGGVLGNQPQH
- | TRBJ2-1 | 12 | TRBV19 | ASSIQDSSNEQF
- | TRBJ1-2 | 12 | TRBV27 | ASSLNQGAVGYT